This T cell receptor beta chain came from a study of control samples from healthy donors and cancer patients. This clone has only one observation. The junction had 8 bases not matched to a gene; V was cut back by 5 bases and J by 4 bases. The CDR3 loop spans 16 amino acids. Germline CDR1 WSHSY, CDR2 SAAADI. Data came from immunoSEQ multiplex PCR; TCRdb stores just in-frame clones and leaves some out. Here the sample spans about 50,000 clones, around 97% being singletons. This receptor was obtained from a woman in her twenties or thirties in good health. The chain has TRBV10-2 and TRBJ2-1; 10 bases align to TRBD2. Sequenced sample: blood. CDR3 region: CASSTPGTSAYNEQFF. For the CDR3, the DNA is TGCGCCAGCAGTACCCCCGGGACTAGCGCGTACAATGAGCAGTTCTTC.